These T cell receptor beta chains were read from a single sample in a study of T cell responses to AZD1222 COVID-19 vaccine. Method: immunoSEQ multiplex PCR; TCRdb's copy keeps in-frame clones and lacks some. The sample carries about 160,000 clones, about 92% recorded once. The sample here was peripheral blood, taken 28 days after the second AZD1222 dose. The receptors come from an adult who received the AZD1222 COVID-19 vaccine. The CDR3 runs from the conserved cysteine through the conserved F or W. Each record gives: V gene, J gene, clone size, D gene, CDR3 DNA, CDR3 protein. The D gene is left open where the match is weak. Size values are once, few and many counts, or a class for expanded clones, and some rows have none.

v_gene: TRBV5-4; j_gene: TRBJ2-1; abundance: NA; d_gene: TRBD1; CDR3nt: TGTGCCAGCAGCTTGGACCAGGGGGCCTACAATGAGCAGTTCTTC; CDR3aa: CASSLDQGAYNEQFF
v_gene: TRBV7-2; j_gene: TRBJ2-2; abundance: NA; d_gene: TRBD2; CDR3nt: TGTGCCAGCAGCCGCCTCCCTTTAGCGGGGACGCACACCGGGGAGCTGTTTTTT; CDR3aa: CASSRLPLAGTHTGELFF
v_gene: TRBV14; j_gene: TRBJ2-7; abundance: NA; d_gene: TRBD1; CDR3nt: TGTGCCAGCAGCCTGAGACAGGGGGCGAGGGAGCAGTACTTC; CDR3aa: CASSLRQGAREQYF
v_gene: TRBV5-4; j_gene: TRBJ2-5; abundance: NA; d_gene: NA; CDR3nt: TGTGCCAGCAGCCCCCCCGGGACGAAAGAGACCCAGTACTTC; CDR3aa: CASSPPGTKETQYF
v_gene: TRBV7-9; j_gene: TRBJ1-2; abundance: NA; d_gene: NA; CDR3nt: TGTGCCAGCAGCCTGGCAGGGGTCTATGGCTACACCTTC; CDR3aa: CASSLAGVYGYTF
v_gene: TRBV15; j_gene: TRBJ2-2; abundance: NA; d_gene: NA; CDR3nt: TGTGCCACCAGCAGAGGGGGCGGCAGCGCGAACACCGGGGAGCTGTTTTTT; CDR3aa: CATSRGGGSANTGELFF
v_gene: TRBV19; j_gene: TRBJ2-3; abundance: NA; d_gene: NA; CDR3nt: TGTGCCAGTAGTATTGGGGGGAGGTCCACAGATACGCAGTATTTT; CDR3aa: CASSIGGRSTDTQYF
v_gene: TRBV4-1; j_gene: TRBJ2-7; abundance: NA; d_gene: TRBD2; CDR3nt: TGCGCCAGCAGCCCACCTCTGGGGGGGGGAAACGACTACGAGCAGTACTTC; CDR3aa: CASSPPLGGGNDYEQYF
v_gene: TRBV6-5; j_gene: TRBJ1-1; abundance: once; d_gene: NA; CDR3nt: TGTGCCAGCAGCCGAGCCGGACAGAACACTGAAGCTTTCTTT; CDR3aa: CASSRAGQNTEAFF
v_gene: TRBV7-8; j_gene: TRBJ2-2; abundance: NA; d_gene: NA; CDR3nt: TGTGCCAGCAGCTTAGATAGTAGCGGTAACACCGGGGAGCTGTTTTTT; CDR3aa: CASSLDSSGNTGELFF
v_gene: TRBV23-1; j_gene: TRBJ1-5; abundance: NA; d_gene: NA; CDR3nt: TGCGCCAGCACCGCGGTGGGGGGGTTCAGCAATCAGCCCCAGCATTTT; CDR3aa: CASTAVGGFSNQPQHF
v_gene: TRBV28; j_gene: TRBJ2-1; abundance: NA; d_gene: NA; CDR3nt: TGTGCCAGCAGTTCCCCGGGGGCCCCCTCTCGCAATGAGCAGTTCTTC; CDR3aa: CASSSPGAPSRNEQFF
v_gene: TRBV21-1; j_gene: TRBJ1-4; abundance: NA; d_gene: NA; CDR3nt: TGTGCCAGCAGCCCTCTGGGGGGGGCAGCGGGGGAAAAACTGTTTTTT; CDR3aa: CASSPLGGAAGEKLFF
v_gene: TRBV7-9; j_gene: TRBJ1-1; abundance: NA; d_gene: NA; CDR3nt: TGTGCCAGCAGCTTAGATGGGGCTCCGGGGTGGACTGAAGCTTTCTTT; CDR3aa: CASSLDGAPGWTEAFF
v_gene: TRBV7-2; j_gene: TRBJ1-5; abundance: few; d_gene: TRBD1; CDR3nt: TGTGCCAGCAGCCCGGGACAGGGCCACAATCAGCCCCAGCATTTT; CDR3aa: CASSPGQGHNQPQHF
v_gene: TRBV5-1; j_gene: TRBJ2-3; abundance: NA; d_gene: NA; CDR3nt: TGCGCCAGCAGTTCAGGGGCTAGCACAGATACGCAGTATTTT; CDR3aa: CASSSGASTDTQYF
v_gene: TRBV7-9; j_gene: TRBJ1-6; abundance: once; d_gene: NA; CDR3nt: TGTGCCAGCAGCCGCCCAGGATCACCCCTCCACTTT; CDR3aa: CASSRPGSPLHF
v_gene: TRBV3-1/TRBV3-2; j_gene: TRBJ1-6; abundance: NA; d_gene: NA; CDR3nt: TGTGCCAGCAGCCCCGGAGGTCTAGGTAATTCACCCCTCCACTTT; CDR3aa: CASSPGGLGNSPLHF
v_gene: TRBV6-6; j_gene: TRBJ1-4; abundance: NA; d_gene: TRBD1; CDR3nt: TGTGCCAGCAGTTTCTTCGAGGGACAGGGGAGAGGGAAACTGTTTTTT; CDR3aa: CASSFFEGQGRGKLFF
v_gene: TRBV29-1; j_gene: TRBJ2-7; abundance: NA; d_gene: NA; CDR3nt: TGCAGCGTTGGGGTTAGCTCCTACGAGCAGTACTTC; CDR3aa: CSVGVSSYEQYF
v_gene: TRBV19; j_gene: TRBJ1-4; abundance: NA; d_gene: NA; CDR3nt: TGTGCCAGTAGTATAGCCAGGGCGGAGGGTAATGAAAAACTGTTTTTT; CDR3aa: CASSIARAEGNEKLFF
v_gene: TRBV9; j_gene: TRBJ1-2; abundance: NA; d_gene: NA; CDR3nt: TGTGCCAGCAGGGGCCCCGGTGGTTATGGCTACACCTTC; CDR3aa: CASRGPGGYGYTF
v_gene: TRBV24-1; j_gene: TRBJ1-5; abundance: NA; d_gene: NA; CDR3nt: TGTGCCACCAGTGACCCCGGACACCGCAAGCATCAGCCCCAGCATTTT; CDR3aa: CATSDPGHRKHQPQHF
v_gene: TRBV12-3/TRBV12-4; j_gene: TRBJ2-7; abundance: NA; d_gene: NA; CDR3nt: TGTGCCAGCAGTCACGGACAGCCCTACGAGCAGTACTTC; CDR3aa: CASSHGQPYEQYF
v_gene: TRBV6-6; j_gene: TRBJ1-1; abundance: NA; d_gene: NA; CDR3nt: TGTGCCAGCAGGGCAATGAACACTGAAGCTTTCTTT; CDR3aa: CASRAMNTEAFF
v_gene: TRBV2; j_gene: TRBJ1-1; abundance: NA; d_gene: NA; CDR3nt: TGTGCCAGCAGTGAAGCGGCCGGGAACACTGAAGCTTTCTTT; CDR3aa: CASSEAAGNTEAFF
v_gene: TRBV10-3; j_gene: TRBJ2-7; abundance: NA; d_gene: TRBD1; CDR3nt: TGTGCCATCAGCCAGACAGGGCTTCCCTACGAGCAGTACTTC; CDR3aa: CAISQTGLPYEQYF
v_gene: TRBV6-1; j_gene: TRBJ1-5; abundance: many; d_gene: TRBD1; CDR3nt: TGTGCCAGCAGTGCGGGGGGGACAGGGCCCAATCAGCCCCAGCATTTT; CDR3aa: CASSAGGTGPNQPQHF
v_gene: TRBV4-2; j_gene: TRBJ1-4; abundance: NA; d_gene: NA; CDR3nt: TGTGCCAGCGGATGGAATGAAAAACTGTTTTTT; CDR3aa: CASGWNEKLFF